This T cell receptor beta chain comes out of a study of cytomegalovirus exposure and HLA in healthy donors. Overall study findings and caveats: Information on immune exposure was restricted to one variable (CMV serostatus). Roughly even sequencing depth across donors was the assumption behind the presence/absence analyses. V- and J-gene trimming in TCR beta was tied to a missense DCLRE1C variant by an analysis performed later.

There are 16 residues in the CDR3. Trimming removed 4 bases from V and 9 bases from J; junction bases left unmatched: 9. CDR1 is SGHNT, CDR2 YYREEE, per germline (reference sequence). This clone was counted a single time. Antigen: not known. Both 60 Vbeta primers and 13 Jbeta primers went into the PCR. Data came from immunoSEQ multiplex PCR; TCRdb stores just in-frame clones and leaves some out. Here the sample spans approximately 120,000 clones, around 72% being singletons. The sequenced material came from PBMCs. The receptor was isolated from a woman aged 45-60 years in good health and CMV-seropositive. This rearrangement joins TRBV5-4 to TRBJ2-1, with TRBD2 matching 14 bases. CDR3: CASSLPTSGRAGEQFF. CDR3 DNA sequence: TGTGCCAGCAGCCTACCGACTAGCGGGAGGGCCGGTGAGCAGTTCTTC.